This passage covers 26 T cell receptor beta chains from one sample sequenced in a study of cytomegalovirus exposure and HLA in healthy donors. PCR used 60 Vbeta primers and 13 Jbeta primers. Repertoires were generated with immunoSEQ multiplex PCR, while TCRdb's copy carries only in-frame clones and drops some. In the table there are just over 200,000 clones, 82% of which are singletons. The source material was PBMCs. The source of these receptors is a woman between 40 and 55 years old in good health and CMV-seronegative.

The rearrangement joins TRBV30 to TRBJ2-3; weak D call: TRBD1 (5 bases). Germline V gives CDR1 GTSNPN, CDR2 SVGIG (reference sequence). The V end was cut by 2 bases, the J end by 3 bases, with 9 bases between. This CDR3 has 13 residues. The CDR3 sequence: CAWSIQGTDTQYF. The CDR3 DNA reads as TGTGCCTGGAGTATCCAGGGAACAGATACGCAGTATTTT.

V usage is TRBV7-6 and J usage is TRBJ2-1; TRBD2 matches at 15 bases. There are 15 residues in the CDR3. V lost 5 bases to trimming and J lost 7 bases; unmatched junction nucleotides: 3. The germline CDR1 and CDR2 sequences are SGHVS and FNYEAQ. CDR3 nucleotide sequence: TGTGCCAGCAGCCTAGGACTAGCGGGAGGGAATGAGCAGTTCTTC. Encoded protein: CASSLGLAGGNEQFF.

The gene calls are TRBV21-1 and TRBJ1-1. TRBV21-1 is designated a pseudogene. The CDR3 length is 15 residues. CDR3 region: CASSRGRTVNTEAFF. The CDR3 DNA reads TGTGCCAGCAGCAGGGGGAGGACGGTGAACACTGAAGCTTTCTTT.

The J gene is TRBJ2-5, the V gene TRBV2; TRBD2 is a possible D gene (6 bases). The CDR3 is 12 residues long. V was trimmed by 8 bases and J by 4 bases, leaving 11 bases between them. The germline V gene has CDR1 SNHLY and CDR2 FYNNEI. CDR3 sequence reads: CASGGFGETQYF. The CDR3 DNA sequence: TGTGCCAGCGGGGGGTTTGGAGAGACCCAGTACTTC.

The V call is TRBV27, the J call TRBJ1-6; D is unresolved. The V end was cut by 2 bases, the J end by 5 bases, with 19 bases between. Germline CDR1 and CDR2: MNHEY and SMNVEV (reference sequence). The CDR3 loop spans 18 amino acids. The CDR3 DNA reads as TGTGCCAGCAGTTTAAGAATCACGAGAGAGCTCGATAATTCACCCCTCCACTTT. Translated: CASSLRITRELDNSPLHF.

The gene calls are TRBV19 and TRBJ2-6; D not certain. The V gene lost 2 bases and the J gene lost 0 bases, with 5 bases spanning the gap. Germline CDR1 is LNHDA and CDR2 is SQIVND (reference sequence). This CDR3 has 15 amino acids. CDR3 loop: CASSISHSGANVLTF. The CDR3 bases are TGTGCCAGTAGTATATCACACTCTGGGGCCAACGTCCTGACTTTC. Combining the CDR3 with reference TRBV19 and TRBJ2-6 gives the whole variable domain DGGITQSPKYLFRKEGQNVTLSCEQNLNHDAMYWYRQDPGQGLRLIYYSQIVNDFQKGDIAEGYSVSREKKESFPLTVTSAQKNPTAFYLCASSISHSGANVLTFGAGSRLTVL.

The chain recombines TRBV28 with TRBJ2-5, with D tentatively TRBD2 (6 bases). Germline CDR1 and CDR2: MDHEN and SYDVKM. There are 13 residues in the CDR3. V was trimmed by 11 bases and J by 2 bases, leaving 15 bases between them. CDR3 in amino acids: CAAQSGLQETQYF. The CDR3 nucleotides are TGTGCCGCCCAGAGCGGACTACAAGAGACCCAGTACTTC.

In regard to this clone: Other nucleotide sequences in the sample specify the same CDR3. This sequence joins TRBV6-6 and TRBJ1-2; the match to TRBD1 covers 10 bases. From germline, CDR1 is MNHNY and CDR2 SVGAGI (reference sequence). The CDR3 covers 13 residues. V lost 10 bases to trimming and J lost 8 bases; unmatched junction nucleotides: 10. The CDR3 region is CATSLTGGYGYTF. CDR3 DNA: TGTGCCACCAGCCTGACAGGGGGCTACGGCTACACCTTC.

The chain employs TRBV11-2 and TRBJ1-2, with D uncertain. Trimming cost V 1 base and J 4 bases, with 10 bases left between them. The CDR3 runs to 14 residues. Germline V gives CDR1 SGHAT, CDR2 FQNNGV. The CDR3 nucleotides read TGTGCCAGCAGCTTAGCACTCGAGTCCTATGGCTACACCTTC. Protein: CASSLALESYGYTF.

This chain joins TRBV4-1 and TRBJ1-1, with 8 bases that match TRBD1. V trimming: 1 base; J trimming: 10 bases; junction bases outside the gene matches: 8. This CDR3 spans 14 amino acids. CDR1 and CDR2 from the germline V gene are MGHRA and YSYEKL. The DNA for the CDR3 is TGCGCCAGCAGCCAAGGGACAGGGTTTTTTGTAGCTTTCTTT. Protein product: CASSQGTGFFVAFF.

This chain uses TRBV5-1 with TRBJ1-5; TRBD1 matches at 7 bases. The V segment lost 3 bases and the J segment 6 bases; nucleotides outside the gene matches: 9. The CDR3 has 15 residues. Germline CDR1 SGHRS, CDR2 YFSETQ. The CDR3 DNA reads TGCGCCAGCAGCTCCCGAGGGGGCGTAGGTCAGCCCCAGCATTTT. Encoded protein: CASSSRGGVGQPQHF.

V is TRBV25-1 and J is TRBJ1-1; possibly TRBD1 for D (5 bases). V was cut by 7 bases and J by 3 bases, with 12 bases left in between. The V gene's germline CDR1 is MGHDK and CDR2 SYGVNS. This CDR3 contains 13 residues. The CDR3 DNA reads TGTGCCAGCAAGCATGGGGGGTACACTGAAGCTTTCTTT. Protein: CASKHGGYTEAFF.

This chain links TRBV27 with TRBJ2-2, with TRBD1 as a possible D gene (5 bases). V shed 5 bases and J shed 4 bases, with 14 bases lying between them. CDR1 and CDR2 (germline): MNHEY, SMNVEV (reference sequence). The CDR3 loop spans 15 amino acids. The DNA of the CDR3 is TGTGCCAGCAGTCCCTCAGGGTCGCCCACCGGGGAGCTGTTTTTT. Translating it yields CASSPSGSPTGELFF.

This rearrangement joins TRBV28 to TRBJ2-7; D is perhaps TRBD2 (6 bases). Trimming shortened V by 5 bases and J by 4 bases, and 18 bases separated the two germline ends. Looked up from germline, CDR1 is MDHEN and CDR2 is SYDVKM. This CDR3 contains 15 residues. CDR3 region: CASSPFPGVSYEQYF. In DNA form, the CDR3 reads TGTGCCAGCAGTCCATTCCCGGGAGTGAGTTACGAGCAGTACTTC.

V gene TRBV19 combines with J gene TRBJ1-1; D may be TRBD1 (5 bases). This CDR3 has 13 residues. Germline V gene lookup returns CDR1 LNHDA and CDR2 SQIVND (reference sequence). V shed 7 bases and J shed 5 bases, with 14 bases lying between them. Here the CDR3 DNA reads TGTGCCAGTATCCAATGGGGGGGAACTGAAGCTTTCTTT. Translated: CASIQWGGTEAFF.

The CDR3 DNA reads TGTGCCAGCAGCTCGAGACTAAACACCGGGGAGCTGTTTTTT. Protein product: CASSSRLNTGELFF. The chain employs TRBV28 and TRBJ2-2, with a tentative D call TRBD2 (5 bases). Between the trimmed V and J ends, which lost 6 bases and 2 bases, there was a span of 10 bases. From germline, CDR1 is MDHEN and CDR2 SYDVKM. The CDR3 has 14 amino acids.

The V and J genes are TRBV28 and TRBJ2-7; D is possibly TRBD1 (6 bases). Germline CDR1 is MDHEN and CDR2 is SYDVKM. V lost 3 bases and J 7 bases, leaving 16 bases between the germline ends. This CDR3 has 14 amino acids. CDR3 DNA: TGTGCCAGCAGTTTCCCACAGGGTTACGGGGAGCAGTACTTC. This sequence encodes CASSFPQGYGEQYF.

In its sample, this clone was seen once. Additional DNA sequences in this sample encode the identical CDR3. The chain joins TRBV4-1 to TRBJ2-1, with D possibly TRBD2 on 5 matching bases. Germline loops: CDR1 MGHRA, CDR2 YSYEKL. The CDR3 contains 15 residues. The V end was cut by 3 bases, the J end by 1 base, with 10 bases between. The CDR3 loop reads CASSHGRGSYNEQFF. The CDR3 nucleotides are TGCGCCAGCAGCCACGGCCGGGGATCCTACAATGAGCAGTTCTTC.

This clone was seen once. This chain links TRBV7-7 with TRBJ2-2; a possible D gene is TRBD1 (5 bases). The germline CDR1 and CDR2 sequences are SSHAT and FNYEAQ (reference sequence). The CDR3 contains 16 residues. V gave up 3 bases and J gave up 0 bases, with 11 bases separating them. Written as DNA, the CDR3 is TGTGCCAGCAGCTTTAGTTTAGGGGCGAACACCGGGGAGCTGTTTTTT. Residues: CASSFSLGANTGELFF.

V is TRBV5-6 and J is TRBJ2-2, with D perhaps TRBD2 (5 bases). The germline V and J ends were trimmed by 1 base and 1 base, with 8 bases remaining between them. The germline V gene has CDR1 SGHDT and CDR2 YYEEEE. The CDR3 loop spans 15 amino acids. In nucleotides, the CDR3 is TGTGCCAGCAGCTTGCTGGGAGAGAACACCGGGGAGCTGTTTTTT. It codes for CASSLLGENTGELFF.

The V and J genes are TRBV5-4 and TRBJ1-1, with D maybe TRBD1 (5 bases). The CDR3 is 14 residues long. Trimming removed 0 bases from V and 4 bases from J, with 10 bases in between. The V gene's germline CDR1 is SGHNT and CDR2 YYREEE (reference sequence). This CDR3 reads CASSLVRGGTEAFF. The CDR3 DNA follows: TGTGCCAGCAGCTTGGTTAGGGGAGGCACTGAAGCTTTCTTT.

The chain uses TRBV19 and TRBJ2-1; the D gene is possibly TRBD2 (7 bases). V was clipped by 0 bases and J by 2 bases, with 14 bases between them. Germline V gene lookup returns CDR1 LNHDA and CDR2 SQIVND (reference sequence). The CDR3 runs 17 residues. The CDR3 region has the DNA TGTGCCAGTAGTATAGATGCGGGGGCGACACCCTACAATGAGCAGTTCTTC. Its translation is CASSIDAGATPYNEQFF.

The genes are TRBV28 and TRBJ2-7, with D unresolved. The germline V and J ends were trimmed by 8 bases and 7 bases, with 12 bases remaining between them. Germline CDR1 reads MDHEN; CDR2 reads SYDVKM. The CDR3 contains 11 residues. CDR3: CASGLLEEQYF. DNA for the CDR3: TGTGCCAGCGGGTTACTGGAGGAGCAGTACTTC.

The rearrangement joins TRBV18 to TRBJ1-4; weak D call: TRBD1 (6 bases). CDR3 length equals 17 residues. Germline values: CDR1 KGHSH, CDR2 LQKENI. Trimming stripped 0 bases from V and 3 bases from J, with 14 bases between. The CDR3 nucleotides are TGTGCCAGCTCACCACCCGGTGGGGGCCTGGCTAATGAAAAACTGTTTTTT. Protein: CASSPPGGGLANEKLFF.

The J gene is TRBJ2-7, the V gene TRBV7-6; D is possibly TRBD2 (6 bases). This CDR3 has 17 amino acids. Germline V CDR1 and CDR2: SGHVS, FNYEAQ. V was shortened by 1 base and J by 2 bases, with 18 bases between the two germline ends. The CDR3 coding sequence is TGTGCCAGCAGCTTAGATCAATCCGGGACTGGTGCCTACGAGCAGTACTTC. Translation: CASSLDQSGTGAYEQYF.

The gene calls are TRBV28 and TRBJ2-7, with D uncertain. The CDR3 has 13 amino acids. The germline V gene encodes CDR1 MDHEN and CDR2 SYDVKM. Trimming cost V 1 base and J 2 bases, with 6 bases left between them. The DNA of the CDR3 is TGTGCCAGCAGTTTATTAGCCACCTACGAGCAGTACTTC. It encodes CASSLLATYEQYF.